Sequencing of this TCR beta chain was carried out in a study of cytomegalovirus exposure and HLA in healthy donors. The CDR3 extends over 18 amino acids. The germline V and J ends were trimmed by 0 bases and 6 bases, with 21 bases remaining between them. Germline lookup yields CDR1 SNHLY and CDR2 FYNNEI. About this clone itself: Its antigen is unknown.

Study conclusions and caveats: Most TCR sequences proved rare, with some public TCRs found in many donors. The study designated 150 to 200 TCR beta chains cytomegalovirus-associated. It was reportedly the case that the classifier diagnosed cytomegalovirus status with high specificity and sensitivity.

While the first cohort had around 700 subjects, the donors belonged to the separate validation cohort of over a hundred subjects. Using immunoSEQ multiplex PCR, the repertoire was profiled, and TCRdb retains in-frame clones only, with some absent. The top ten hold approximately 2.9% of the sample, which has approximately 200,000 clones, almost 90% seen once. The sample taken for sequencing was PBMCs. This TCR was recovered from a woman between 18 and 29 years old in good health and CMV-seronegative. This rearrangement joins TRBV2 to TRBJ2-4; possibly TRBD1 for D (6 bases). The CDR3 region has the DNA TGTGCCAGCAGTGAAGCGTACTTGGGTCAGGGGAGACTAAACATTCAGTACTTC. As protein: CASSEAYLGQGRLNIQYF.